Following are 22 T cell receptor beta chains from one sample sequenced in a study of blood T cell repertoires in COVID-19 (dated by TCRdb to 2018 to 2020). Library creation used the immunoSEQ multiplex PCR assay. TCRdb re-hosts the immuneACCESS table, in-frame sequences only. Its copies lack some clones; in the studies checked, an unresolved V gene accounts for under half of them, and the cause for the rest is not known. Here the sample has about 72,000 clones; about 80% occur a single time. Clones ranked in the top ten supply around 19% of the sample. The specimen was peripheral blood. These receptors all stem from a human donor in a cohort sampled during active COVID-19.

This CDR3 is CASSMNRMSEAFF. In nucleotides, the CDR3 is TGTGCCAGTAGTATGAACAGGATGTCCGAAGCTTTCTTT. This sequence joins TRBV19 and TRBJ1-1, with a weak D call TRBD1 (5 bases). The germline V gene has CDR1 LNHDA and CDR2 SQIVND (reference sequence). The CDR3 totals 13 residues. The ends were cut back, 3 bases at V and 8 bases at J, with 13 bases in the middle.

The chain joins TRBV9 to TRBJ2-2; 10 bases match TRBD2. Germline loops: CDR1 SGDLS, CDR2 YYNGEE. The CDR3 has 15 amino acids. V shed 4 bases and J 9 bases; nucleotides not matched to a gene: 9. The CDR3 sequence is CASSRSGGALRELFF. In DNA, the CDR3 is TGTGCCAGCAGCCGGAGCGGGGGGGCCTTGCGGGAGCTGTTTTTT.

This sequence joins TRBV7-9 and TRBJ1-1, with D maybe TRBD1 (5 bases). CDR1 is SEHNR and CDR2 is FQNEAQ in the germline V gene (reference sequence). This CDR3 comprises 17 residues. Trimming took 5 bases from V and 1 from J, leaving 20 bases between them. The CDR3 spells CASSARAGKSTNTEAFF. As DNA, the CDR3 is TGTGCCAGCAGCGCCCGGGCAGGGAAGTCCACGAACACTGAAGCTTTCTTT.

The V and J genes are TRBV27 and TRBJ1-4, with a weak D call TRBD1 (5 bases). The CDR3 totals 13 residues. Trimming pared 4 bases from V and 6 bases from J, leaving 9 bases between. Germline CDR1 reads MNHEY; CDR2 reads SMNVEV (reference sequence). In DNA form, the CDR3 reads TGTGCCAGCAGTTGGAGGGGATATGAAAAACTGTTTTTT. It specifies CASSWRGYEKLFF.

The genes are TRBV7-3 and TRBJ1-1; D possibly corresponds to TRBD1 (5 bases). Trimming stripped 4 bases from V and 4 bases from J, with 10 bases between. In germline, CDR1 is SGHTA, CDR2 FQGTGA. CDR3 length equals 13 residues. The CDR3 DNA reads as TGTGCCAGCAGCTCAGGGTCGACCACTGAAGCTTTCTTT. Translated, it gives CASSSGSTTEAFF.

In this sample, this clone turned up once. V and J are TRBV2 and TRBJ1-5; D call uncertain. The CDR3 is 14 amino acids. The germline V gene encodes CDR1 SNHLY and CDR2 FYNNEI. Trimming removed 3 bases from V and 2 bases from J, with 8 bases in between. This chain's CDR3 is CASSESQGNQPQHF. CDR3 in DNA: TGTGCCAGCAGTGAGTCTCAGGGCAATCAGCCCCAGCATTTT.

The chain combines TRBV7-9 with TRBJ2-3; D uncertain. This CDR3 spans 15 amino acids. CDR1 is SEHNR and CDR2 is FQNEAQ in the germline V gene (reference sequence). Trimming shortened V by 4 bases and J by 2 bases, and 13 bases separated the two germline ends. In DNA, the CDR3 is TGTGCCAGCAGCTCGTTGGGCCGATCCACAGATACGCAGTATTTT. Amino acids: CASSSLGRSTDTQYF.

This clone was recorded a few times. The rearrangement uses TRBV6-6 and TRBJ1-1, with no clear D. V was shortened by 2 bases and J by 4 bases, with 11 bases between the two germline ends. Germline V gives CDR1 MNHNY, CDR2 SVGAGI (reference sequence). There are 14 residues in the CDR3. The CDR3 DNA reads as TGTGCCAGCAGTTACAGAGAGGGAGTCACTGAAGCTTTCTTT. It codes for CASSYREGVTEAFF.

The chain carries TRBV15 and TRBJ1-2, with a possible D match to TRBD1 (6 bases). The V and J ends lost 0 bases and 4 bases respectively, with 12 bases between them. Germline CDR1 LNHNV, CDR2 YYDKDF (reference sequence). The CDR3 has 15 amino acids. CDR3 sequence (DNA): TGTGCCACCAGCAGAGATGTGGGGGCCGGCTATGGCTACACCTTC. This encodes CATSRDVGAGYGYTF.

The chain carries TRBV2 and TRBJ1-1, with unresolved D. CDR1 and CDR2 from the germline V gene are SNHLY and FYNNEI. Trimming stripped 2 bases from V and 3 bases from J, with 7 bases between. The CDR3 length is 13 residues. Written as DNA, the CDR3 is TGTGCCAGCAGTGAACTAGAGGACACTGAAGCTTTCTTT. It translates to CASSELEDTEAFF.

CDR3 sequence reads: CASSPRTGGANVLTF. For the CDR3, the DNA is TGTGCCAGCAGCCCACGAACCGGTGGGGCCAACGTCCTGACTTTC. The chain recombines TRBV3-1 (or the pseudogene TRBV3-2) with TRBJ2-6; unclear D gene. The CDR3 spans 15 residues. Deletions cut 4 bases from V and 3 bases from J, with 10 bases between. The germline V gene encodes CDR1 LGHDT and CDR2 YNNKEL (reference sequence).

The chain combines TRBV3-1 (or the pseudogene TRBV3-2) with TRBJ1-3, with D maybe TRBD1 (5 bases). The CDR3 is made up of 16 amino acids. Germline values: CDR1 LGHDT, CDR2 YNNKEL (reference sequence). V was shortened by 2 bases and J by 0 bases, with 11 bases between the two germline ends. The CDR3 DNA is TGTGCCAGCAGCCAATACGACAGTTTCTCTGGAAACACCATATATTTT. It specifies CASSQYDSFSGNTIYF.

This sequence joins TRBV3-1 (or the pseudogene TRBV3-2) and TRBJ2-7; D gene unclear. The CDR3 totals 13 residues. CDR1 is LGHDT, CDR2 YNNKEL, per germline (reference sequence). The V end lost 4 bases, the J end lost 4 bases, and 11 bases lay between the germline ends. The CDR3 bases are TGTGCCAGCAGCCTCGGGTTCGAATACGAGCAGTACTTC. It is translated as CASSLGFEYEQYF.

The V gene is TRBV27, the J gene TRBJ1-1; D is possibly TRBD1 (5 bases). This CDR3 spans 16 amino acids. The ends were cut back, 6 bases at V and 1 base at J, with 18 bases in the middle. CDR1 is MNHEY and CDR2 is SMNVEV in the germline V gene (reference sequence). The CDR3 spells CASRRWAGRRNTEAFF. The DNA for the CDR3 is TGTGCCAGCAGGAGGTGGGCGGGGCGGAGGAACACTGAAGCTTTCTTT.

The V gene is TRBV7-8, the J gene TRBJ1-1; 8 bases agree with TRBD1. The junction had 10 bases not matched to a gene; V was cut back by 3 bases and J by 7 bases. Germline V gives CDR1 SGHVS, CDR2 FQNEAQ. The CDR3 loop spans 15 amino acids. The chain's CDR3 is CASSFLWTGISEAFF. The CDR3 region has the DNA TGTGCCAGCAGCTTTCTATGGACAGGGATAAGTGAAGCTTTCTTT.

The chain combines TRBV5-5 with TRBJ1-3; D ambiguous. The V end lost 0 bases, the J end lost 3 bases, and 7 bases lay between the germline ends. The CDR3 is made up of 14 amino acids. CDR1 SGHKS and CDR2 YYEKEE come from the germline V gene (reference sequence). The CDR3 here is CASSLASSGNTIYF. DNA for the CDR3: TGTGCCAGCAGCTTGGCTTCCAGTGGAAACACCATATATTTT.

The gene calls are TRBV9 and TRBJ1-2; possibly TRBD1 for D (5 bases). The germline V gene encodes CDR1 SGDLS and CDR2 YYNGEE. The CDR3 totals 11 residues. Trimming removed 5 bases from V and 6 bases from J, with 8 bases in between. The CDR3 loop is CASRGRDGYTF. In DNA form, the CDR3 reads TGTGCCAGCAGGGGGCGAGATGGCTACACCTTC. The full variable domain, in which reference TRBV9 and TRBJ1-2 provide the parts outside the CDR3, is DSGVTQTPKHLITATGQRVTLRCSPRSGDLSVYWYQQSLDQGLQFLIQYYNGEERAKGNILERFSAQQFPDLHSELNLSSLELGDSALYFCASRGRDGYTFGSGTRLTVV.

The V gene is TRBV19, the J gene TRBJ2-5; 10 bases fit TRBD2. From germline, CDR1 is LNHDA and CDR2 SQIVND (reference sequence). The CDR3 contains 14 residues. Trimming took 7 bases from V and 1 from J; bases not matched to a gene: 3. The CDR3 region is CASKLAGIQETQYF. CDR3 DNA: TGTGCCAGTAAACTAGCGGGGATCCAAGAGACCCAGTACTTC.

This clone was seen only a few times. The V gene is TRBV7-2, the J gene TRBJ2-5; possibly TRBD1 for D (5 bases). This CDR3 comprises 13 residues. The V and J ends lost 2 bases and 4 bases respectively, with 8 bases between them. Germline CDR1 is SGHTA and CDR2 is FQGNSA. Here the CDR3 DNA reads TGTGCCAGCAGCTTATCAGGGCGAGAGACCCAGTACTTC. This translates into CASSLSGRETQYF.

The chain joins TRBV11-2 to TRBJ1-3; D gene ambiguous. CDR1 and CDR2 from the germline V gene are SGHAT and FQNNGV. This CDR3 contains 13 residues. The V end lost 4 bases, the J end lost 4 bases, and 8 bases lay between the germline ends. CDR3 DNA: TGTGCCAGCAGCTATATACAGGGAAACACCATATATTTT. It codes for CASSYIQGNTIYF.

This chain connects TRBV7-6 to TRBJ2-5, with no clear D. Germline-derived CDR1 and CDR2 are SGHVS and FNYEAQ. The CDR3 covers 16 residues. V dropped 3 bases and J dropped 3 bases, with 17 bases sitting between them. The CDR3: CASSFNPGIPKETQYF. CDR3 DNA sequence: TGTGCCAGCAGCTTTAACCCGGGTATCCCTAAAGAGACCCAGTACTTC.

The chain carries TRBV5-6 and TRBJ1-1; 9 nucleotides match TRBD1. Germline V CDR1 and CDR2: SGHDT, YYEEEE. V dropped 4 bases and J dropped 4; count of bases not matched to a gene: 5. This CDR3 is built from 14 residues. The CDR3 spells CASSVQGAGTEAFF. The CDR3 DNA reads as TGTGCCAGCAGCGTACAGGGGGCAGGCACTGAAGCTTTCTTT.